This passage covers 4 T cell receptor beta chains from one sample sequenced in a study of CD8 T cells in Susac syndrome. cDNA came from approximately 0.5 to 1 ug RNA primed by random hexamers. TCRdb recomputed calls from the immunoSEQ multiplex PCR reads with MiXCR, one row per CDR3 protein. The table has about 53,000 distinct CDR3 sequences, 95% seen once. Sequencing was carried out using CD8+ T cells from PBMCs. All receptors derive from a human donor with Susac syndrome.

The genes are TRBV5-6 and TRBJ2-7; D remains unclear. CDR3 size: 14 residues. Per the germline V gene, CDR1 is SGHDT and CDR2 is YYEEEE. V lost 4 bases and J lost 1, with 12 bases in between. The CDR3 bases are TGTGCCAGCAGCCAGCCGACGCAATCCTACGAGCAGTACTTC. This codes for CASSQPTQSYEQYF.

The chain combines TRBV5-6 with TRBJ1-5; 10 bases agree with TRBD1. Germline CDR1 and CDR2: SGHDT and YYEEEE. This CDR3 spans 14 amino acids. The junction had 7 bases not matched to a gene; V was cut back by 4 bases and J by 9 bases. The CDR3 spells CASSVGQGSGPQHF. The DNA of the CDR3 is TGTGCCAGCAGCGTGGGACAGGGGTCTGGGCCCCAGCATTTT.

This chain uses TRBV2 with TRBJ1-6; TRBD1 aligns across 7 bases. The CDR3 totals 15 residues. Germline CDR1 and CDR2: SNHLY and FYNNEI. V dropped 5 bases and J dropped 7; count of bases not matched to a gene: 8. The CDR3 DNA follows: TGTGCCAGCAGTTTCGACAGGGCGAGAAATTCACCCCTCCACTTT. This encodes CASSFDRARNSPLHF.

The chain employs TRBV30 and TRBJ1-2, with no clear D. Trimming cost V 3 bases and J 4 bases, with 9 bases left between them. The CDR3 is 12 amino acids. CDR1 is GTSNPN, CDR2 SVGIG, per germline (reference sequence). The DNA for the CDR3 is TGTGCCTGGAGAATCGTCGGCTATGGCTACACCTTC. Encoded protein: CAWRIVGYGYTF.